These T cell receptor beta chains were read from a single sample in a study of blood T cell repertoires in COVID-19. Data came from immunoSEQ multiplex PCR; TCRdb stores just in-frame clones and leaves some out. The repertoire holds over 200,000 clones, with over 75% as singletons. Sequenced input: peripheral blood. The receptors stem from a man aged 35 to 55 with active or convalescent COVID-19. Each CDR3 is given with its conserved first and last residue. Fields, in order: J gene, D gene, V gene, clone size, CDR3 DNA, CDR3 protein. The D gene is left open where the match is weak. Clone size, where shown, is once, few, many, or a class for clones that have expanded.

J: TRBJ1-6
D: .
V: TRBV9
size: .
DNA: TGTGCCAGCAGCGTAGTAGGGACTAATAATTCACCCCTCCACTTT
CDR3: CASSVVGTNNSPLHF

J: TRBJ2-3
D: TRBD2
V: TRBV10-3
size: .
DNA: TGTGCCATCAGTGAGTCGAGACTAGCGATAACCACAGATACGCAGTATTTT
CDR3: CAISESRLAITTDTQYF

J: TRBJ2-7
D: TRBD1
V: TRBV19
size: .
DNA: TGTGCCAGTAGTTTCGGGACAGCCCTATACGAGCAGTACTTC
CDR3: CASSFGTALYEQYF

J: TRBJ2-2
D: .
V: TRBV30
size: once
DNA: TGTGCCTGGAGTAGAAGCTATCCCGGGGAGCTGTTTTTT
CDR3: CAWSRSYPGELFF

J: TRBJ1-5
D: .
V: TRBV27
size: .
DNA: TGTGCCAGCAGTTATTACAATCAGCCCCAGCATTTT
CDR3: CASSYYNQPQHF

J: TRBJ2-2
D: .
V: TRBV6-4
size: many
DNA: TGTGCCAGCAGTCCCCTCGGGGGAGGAACCGGGGAGCTGTTTTTT
CDR3: CASSPLGGGTGELFF

J: TRBJ1-1
D: .
V: TRBV6-5
size: once
DNA: TGTGCCAGCAGGCCGGGACACGCGAACACTGAAGCTTTCTTT
CDR3: CASRPGHANTEAFF

J: TRBJ1-1
D: TRBD1
V: TRBV28
size: .
DNA: TGTGCCAGCAGTTTCTCAGGGGGCGTCACTGAAGCTTTCTTT
CDR3: CASSFSGGVTEAFF

J: TRBJ2-1
D: TRBD2
V: TRBV19
size: .
DNA: TGTGCCAGTACTGTGGGAGGGAAATACAATGAGCAGTTCTTC
CDR3: CASTVGGKYNEQFF

J: TRBJ2-1
D: .
V: TRBV5-1
size: .
DNA: TGCGCCAGCAGCTTGTCTAGCAGTGATAAAAATGAGCAGTTCTTC
CDR3: CASSLSSSDKNEQFF

J: TRBJ1-6
D: .
V: TRBV27
size: few
DNA: TGTGCCAGCAGTGCCAGGAATAGTCATTCACCCCTCCACTTT
CDR3: CASSARNSHSPLHF

J: TRBJ2-2
D: .
V: TRBV11-2
size: .
DNA: TGTGCCAGCAGCTTAGGGAGACCTCTAGGGGAGCTGTTTTTT
CDR3: CASSLGRPLGELFF

J: TRBJ1-1
D: .
V: TRBV3-1/TRBV3-2
size: .
DNA: TGTGCCAGCAGCCCGGGACATAGTCTGGGGACTGAAGCTTTCTTT
CDR3: CASSPGHSLGTEAFF

J: TRBJ2-7
D: TRBD1
V: TRBV5-1
size: .
DNA: TGCGCCAGTCAGGGGGTGTCCTACGAGCAGTACTTC
CDR3: CASQGVSYEQYF

J: TRBJ1-6
D: .
V: TRBV29-1
size: .
DNA: TGCAGCGTTGGACCTTACAGGGAGAGCTCCTATAATTCACCCCTCCACTTT
CDR3: CSVGPYRESSYNSPLHF

J: TRBJ1-1
D: TRBD1
V: TRBV9
size: .
DNA: TGTGCCAGCAGCTCCTCACAGGGGGCGCTTAATGAAGCTTTCTTT
CDR3: CASSSSQGALNEAFF

J: TRBJ2-2
D: TRBD2
V: TRBV10-1
size: .
DNA: TGCGCCAGCAGCCCCAGCGGGAGGGCCGGGGAGCTGTTTTTT
CDR3: CASSPSGRAGELFF

J: TRBJ1-2
D: TRBD1
V: TRBV4-2
size: .
DNA: TGTGCCAGCAGCCAACGGGACAGGGGAACGGGCTATGGCTACACCTTC
CDR3: CASSQRDRGTGYGYTF

J: TRBJ2-4
D: .
V: TRBV2
size: .
DNA: TGTGCCAGCAGTGAAGGTACAGCCCACAAAAACATTCAGTACTTC
CDR3: CASSEGTAHKNIQYF

J: TRBJ2-2
D: TRBD2
V: TRBV5-1
size: .
DNA: TGCGCCAGCAGCTTGCCCAGCGGGGACACCGGGGAGCTGTTTTTT
CDR3: CASSLPSGDTGELFF

J: TRBJ1-4
D: TRBD1
V: TRBV27
size: .
DNA: TGTGCCAGCAGCGACAGGGTCACAATTAATGAAAAACTGTTTTTT
CDR3: CASSDRVTINEKLFF

J: TRBJ1-6
D: .
V: TRBV2
size: few
DNA: TGTGCCAGCAGTTCCTTAGCGGGTACGGGTTCACCCCTCCACTTT
CDR3: CASSSLAGTGSPLHF

J: TRBJ1-5
D: .
V: TRBV6-2/TRBV6-3
size: .
DNA: TGTGCCAGCAGTGACAGAGGGCCCCAGCATTTT
CDR3: CASSDRGPQHF

J: TRBJ2-3
D: TRBD2
V: TRBV6-1
size: .
DNA: TGTGCCAGCAGTGAAAATAGCGGGGGGGCCGCAGATACGCAGTATTTT
CDR3: CASSENSGGAADTQYF

J: TRBJ2-3
D: TRBD2
V: TRBV27
size: once
DNA: TGTGCCAGCAGTTTACGCCGACTAGCGGGCACTAGCACAGATACGCAGTATTTT
CDR3: CASSLRRLAGTSTDTQYF